This T cell receptor (beta chain) is drawn from a study of blood T cell repertoires in COVID-19. Using immunoSEQ multiplex PCR, the repertoire was profiled, and TCRdb retains in-frame clones only, with some absent. The sample contains roughly 440,000 clones, about nine tenths of which appear only once. The germline V gene has CDR1 MNHNS and CDR2 SASEGT. CDR3 size: 15 residues. For this clone: Germline is not matched at one junction end, which may reflect a read error.

The TCR sequence derives from a woman in her forties or fifties with COVID-19, enrolled during active disease. The chain is built from TRBV6-1 and TRBJ2-7; 7 positions match TRBD2. Material for sequencing was peripheral blood. The CDR3 DNA reads TGTGCCAGCAGGGAAGAGGGAGGGATATCCTACGAGCAGTACTTC. It yields the protein CASREEGGISYEQYF.